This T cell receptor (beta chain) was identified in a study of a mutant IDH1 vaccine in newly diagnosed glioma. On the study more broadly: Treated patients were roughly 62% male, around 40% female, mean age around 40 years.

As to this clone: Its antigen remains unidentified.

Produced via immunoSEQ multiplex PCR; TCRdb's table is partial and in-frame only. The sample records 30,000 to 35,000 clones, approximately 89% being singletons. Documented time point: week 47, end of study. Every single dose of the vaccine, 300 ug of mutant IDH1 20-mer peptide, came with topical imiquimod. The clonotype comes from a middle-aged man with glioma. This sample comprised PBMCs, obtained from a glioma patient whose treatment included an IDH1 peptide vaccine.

The CDR3 reads CASSPGGGETQYF. In DNA form, the CDR3 reads TGTGCCAGCAGCCCAGGGGGAGGAGAGACCCAGTACTTC. The chain employs TRBV5-4 and TRBJ2-5; D is perhaps TRBD1 (7 bases). Germline V gene data show CDR1 as SGHNT and CDR2 as YYREEE (reference sequence). This CDR3 is built from 13 residues. V was clipped by 4 bases and J by 4 bases, with 11 bases between them.